The following is a T cell receptor beta chain sequence with its context. Some clones are missing from TCRdb's copy, which holds only in-frame ones; the method was immunoSEQ multiplex PCR. Of 200,000 to 250,000 clones listed, almost 90% are singletons. The sample is drawn from a study of blood T cell repertoires in COVID-19. The wider study: Some COVID-19 samples were acute and others convalescent; all came from the United States, Italy and Spain.

V gave up 5 bases and J gave up 3 bases, with 14 bases separating them. Germline CDR1 is SNHLY and CDR2 is FYNNEI. The CDR3 length is 15 residues. This receptor was identified in a woman aged 50 to 65 with acute COVID-19. V usage is TRBV2 and J usage is TRBJ1-3; D remains unclear. Sequencing was done on a sample of PBMCs or T cells enriched from blood (not recorded which). In DNA, the CDR3 is TGTGCCAGCAGTACAACCGCAGGTAGTGGAAACACCATATATTTT. Its translation: CASSTTAGSGNTIYF.